One TCR beta chain is described in this entry. Its antigen is not yet known. No base quality values were provided; no much bigger clone lies one nucleotide off. The sample originates from a study of blood T cell repertoires in COVID-19 (dated by TCRdb to 2019 to 2021). Context from the whole study: Collaborator samples came from the United States, Italy and Spain and covered acute and convalescent phases of COVID-19. The material from the prospective study consisted of cDNA or gDNA derived from T cells, B-cell-depleted T cells, or PBMCs. The dataset comprised deeply sampled blood TCRbeta repertoires from subjects exposed to, actively infected with, or recovered from COVID-19. A freely available public database, intended as a resource for researchers studying the immune response to SARS-CoV-2, is where the repertoires were released. The samples were drawn from the first 160 participants of the ongoing ImmuneRACE study and from 1,254 subjects provided by 6 global collaborators. Sample metadata almost always included a de-identified subject ID, COVID-19 status, age in years and sex. HLA class I and class II types, where available, came from metadata supplied by the sample provider rather than from assay-based typing. General study outcomes and caveats: How much clinical and demographic metadata was included differed by source and by participant, and the metadata was provided uncurated.

TCRbeta CDR3 regions were amplified from genomic DNA using the immunoSEQ Assay, a bias-controlled multiplex PCR. Regarding the original processing steps: Nucleated cell counts per sample were estimated from amplification of reference gene primers within the assay. To quantify the absolute abundance of each unique TCRbeta CDR3 rearrangement, sequence reads were collapsed and filtered. For each sample, productive Simpson clonality was calculated as the square root of Simpson's diversity index over productive rearrangements. TCRdb holds this immuneACCESS table with in-frame rearrangements only. Some clones are missing; in checked studies, unresolved V genes explain under half, and the rest has no known cause. That table furnishes V, J and clone size, whereas the DNA furnished D and trimming. This sample lists under 110,000 clones; around 87% were detected once. Of the sample, around a tenth falls within the top ten clones.

The V and J ends are trimmed by 7 bases and 6 bases, leaving 13 bases between them. CDR1 is given as MDHEN and CDR2 as SYDVKM, both from the germline V gene. The CDR3 contains 13 residues, cysteine and phenylalanine counted. The kept DNA is CDR3 alone, 39 bases in frame from the first base. Whole blood was collected in K2EDTA tubes by collaborating institutions according to the institutions' own protocols. For TCRbeta analysis, collaborator samples were shipped as frozen whole blood, as isolated PBMCs, or as DNA extracted from either sample type. This sequence originates from a woman aged 25-40 years with acute or convalescent COVID-19. What was sequenced was peripheral blood. Recombination joined TRBV28 with TRBJ1-5; the D region possibly corresponds to TRBD1 (5 bases align). The CDR3 region reads CASTIPGVQPQHF. The DNA is as follows: TGTGCCAGCACCATTCCGGGGGTTCAGCCCCAGCATTTT.